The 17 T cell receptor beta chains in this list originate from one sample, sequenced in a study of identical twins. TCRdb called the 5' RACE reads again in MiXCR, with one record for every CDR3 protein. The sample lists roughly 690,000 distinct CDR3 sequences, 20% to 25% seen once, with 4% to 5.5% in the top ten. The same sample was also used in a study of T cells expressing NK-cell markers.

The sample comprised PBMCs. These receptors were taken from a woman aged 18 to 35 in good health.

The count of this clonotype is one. The CDR3 DNA is TGCGCCAGCAGCCAAGACGGAGGGGGCTTAGAGACCCAGTACTTC. Amino acids: CASSQDGGGLETQYF. V is TRBV4-1 and J is TRBJ2-5; a weak D match, TRBD1 (7 bases). V was trimmed by 0 bases and J by 4 bases, leaving 12 bases between them. The CDR3 totals 15 residues. Germline-derived CDR1 and CDR2 are MGHRA and YSYEKL.

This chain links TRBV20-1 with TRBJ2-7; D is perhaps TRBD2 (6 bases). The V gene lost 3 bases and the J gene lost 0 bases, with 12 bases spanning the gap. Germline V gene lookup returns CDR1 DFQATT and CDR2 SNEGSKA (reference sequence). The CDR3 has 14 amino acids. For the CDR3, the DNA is TGCAGTGCTAGGAGGAGGGAAAGCTCCTACGAGCAGTACTTC. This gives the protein CSARRRESSYEQYF.

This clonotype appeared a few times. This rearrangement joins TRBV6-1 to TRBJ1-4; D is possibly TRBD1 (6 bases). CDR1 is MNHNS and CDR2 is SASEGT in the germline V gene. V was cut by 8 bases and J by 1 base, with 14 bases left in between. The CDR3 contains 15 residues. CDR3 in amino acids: CASRTTGLTNEKLFF. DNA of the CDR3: TGTGCCAGCCGCACCACAGGGTTAACTAATGAAAAACTGTTTTTT.

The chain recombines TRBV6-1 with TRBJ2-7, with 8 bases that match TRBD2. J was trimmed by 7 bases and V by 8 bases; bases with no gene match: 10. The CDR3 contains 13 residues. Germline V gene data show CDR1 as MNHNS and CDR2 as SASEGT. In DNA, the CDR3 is TGTGCCAGCCGGAGCGGGAGCTTGGGTGAGCAGTACTTC. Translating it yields CASRSGSLGEQYF.

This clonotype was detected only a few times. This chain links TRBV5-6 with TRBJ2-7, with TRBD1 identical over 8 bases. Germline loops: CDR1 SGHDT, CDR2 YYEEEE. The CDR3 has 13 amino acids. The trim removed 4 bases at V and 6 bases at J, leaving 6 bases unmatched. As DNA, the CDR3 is TGTGCCAGCAGCAGGGACAGGTGGGGCGAGCAGTACTTC. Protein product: CASSRDRWGEQYF.

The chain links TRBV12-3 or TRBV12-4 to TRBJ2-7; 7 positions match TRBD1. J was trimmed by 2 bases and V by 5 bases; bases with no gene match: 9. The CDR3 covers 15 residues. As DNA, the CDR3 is TGTGCCAGCAGTCCTGGGACAGCCCCAGCCTACGAGCAGTACTTC. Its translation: CASSPGTAPAYEQYF.

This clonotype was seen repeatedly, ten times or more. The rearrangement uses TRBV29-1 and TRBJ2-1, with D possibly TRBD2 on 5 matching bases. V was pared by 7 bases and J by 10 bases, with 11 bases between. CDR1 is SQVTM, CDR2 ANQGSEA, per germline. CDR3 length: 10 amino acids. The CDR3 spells CSASSGEQFF. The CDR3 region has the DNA TGCAGCGCTTCCTCGGGAGAGCAGTTCTTC.

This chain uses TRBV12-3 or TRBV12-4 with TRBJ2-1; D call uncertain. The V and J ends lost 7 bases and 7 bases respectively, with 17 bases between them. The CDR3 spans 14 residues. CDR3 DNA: TGTGCCAGCACCCCCGGGTCCCCAAGGAATGAGCAGTTCTTC. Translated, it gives CASTPGSPRNEQFF.

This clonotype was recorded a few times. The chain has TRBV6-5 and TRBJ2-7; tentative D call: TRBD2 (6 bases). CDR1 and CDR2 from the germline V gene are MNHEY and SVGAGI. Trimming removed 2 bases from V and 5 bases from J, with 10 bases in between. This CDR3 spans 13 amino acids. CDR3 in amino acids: CASSYRGGNEQYF. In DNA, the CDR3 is TGTGCCAGCAGTTACAGGGGAGGCAACGAGCAGTACTTC.

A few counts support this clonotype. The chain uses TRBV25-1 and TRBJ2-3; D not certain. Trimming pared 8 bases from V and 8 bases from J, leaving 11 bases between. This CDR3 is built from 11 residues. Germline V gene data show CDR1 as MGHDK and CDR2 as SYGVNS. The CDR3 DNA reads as TGTGCCAGCCGACCCGTGGGTACGCAGTATTTT. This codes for CASRPVGTQYF. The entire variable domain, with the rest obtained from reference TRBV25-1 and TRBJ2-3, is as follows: EADIYQTPRYLVIGTGKKITLECSQTMGHDKMYWYQQDPGMELHLIHYSYGVNSTEKGDLSSESTVSRIRTEHFPLTLESARPSHTSQYLCASRPVGTQYFGPGTRLTVL.

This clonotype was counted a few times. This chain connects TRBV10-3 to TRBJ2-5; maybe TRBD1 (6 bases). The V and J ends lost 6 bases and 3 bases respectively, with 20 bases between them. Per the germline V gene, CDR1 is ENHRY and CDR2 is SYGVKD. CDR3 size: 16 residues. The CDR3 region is CAISPLLGAGKETQYF. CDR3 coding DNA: TGTGCCATCAGCCCCCTGCTGGGGGCCGGGAAAGAGACCCAGTACTTC.

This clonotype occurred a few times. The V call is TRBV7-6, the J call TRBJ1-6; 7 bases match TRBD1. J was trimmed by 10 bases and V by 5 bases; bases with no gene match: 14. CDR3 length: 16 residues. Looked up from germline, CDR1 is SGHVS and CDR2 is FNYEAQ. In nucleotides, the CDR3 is TGTGCCAGCAGCCTACGGACAGGCCCAACTTTGTCACCCCTCCACTTT. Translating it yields CASSLRTGPTLSPLHF.

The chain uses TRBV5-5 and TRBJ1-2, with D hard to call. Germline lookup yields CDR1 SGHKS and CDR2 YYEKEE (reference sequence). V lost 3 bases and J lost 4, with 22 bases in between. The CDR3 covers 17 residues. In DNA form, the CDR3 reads TGTGCCAGCAGCTACTCCCTAAGCCGGGATCTACTCTATGGCTACACCTTC. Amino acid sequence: CASSYSLSRDLLYGYTF.

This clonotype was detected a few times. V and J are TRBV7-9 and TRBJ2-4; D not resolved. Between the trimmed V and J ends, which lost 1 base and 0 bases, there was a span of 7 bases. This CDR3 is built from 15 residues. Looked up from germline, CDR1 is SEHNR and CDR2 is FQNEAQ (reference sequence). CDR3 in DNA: TGTGCCAGCAGCTTAGTCTATTCAGCCAAAAACATTCAGTACTTC. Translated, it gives CASSLVYSAKNIQYF.

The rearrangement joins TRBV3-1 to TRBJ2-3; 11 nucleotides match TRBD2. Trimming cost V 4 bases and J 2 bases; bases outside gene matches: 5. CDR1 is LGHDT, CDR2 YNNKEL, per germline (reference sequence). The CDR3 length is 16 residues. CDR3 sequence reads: CASSPVGLADTDTQYF. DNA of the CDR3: TGTGCCAGCAGCCCCGTGGGACTAGCGGACACAGATACGCAGTATTTT.

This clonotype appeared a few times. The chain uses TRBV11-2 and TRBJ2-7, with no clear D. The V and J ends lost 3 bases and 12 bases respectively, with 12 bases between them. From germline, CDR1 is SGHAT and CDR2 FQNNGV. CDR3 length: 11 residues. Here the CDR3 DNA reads TGTGCCAGCAGCTTCCTCAGACAATGGTACTTC. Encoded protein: CASSFLRQWYF.

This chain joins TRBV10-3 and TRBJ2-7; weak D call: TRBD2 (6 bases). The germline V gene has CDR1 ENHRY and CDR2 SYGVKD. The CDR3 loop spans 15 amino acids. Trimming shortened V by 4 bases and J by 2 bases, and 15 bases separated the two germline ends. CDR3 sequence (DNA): TGTGCCATCAGTGGATCAAGCGGGTCCACCTACGAGCAGTACTTC. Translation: CAISGSSGSTYEQYF.